This T cell receptor beta chain was recorded in a study of T cells after posttransplantation cyclophosphamide. Comments on this clone: As yet, its antigen is unknown.

Clones were sequenced by immunoSEQ multiplex PCR, and TCRdb holds only the in-frame ones, with some missing. This sample comprises around 39,000 clones, none seen once only. Regarding the study as a whole: Recipient CMV seropositivity and CMV reactivation strongly tracked TRB clonality. Donor-recipient repertoire similarity was low at 1-2 months, rising over year one. TRB overlap between skin or GI tissue T cells and blood was limited.

This CDR3 contains 14 residues. Germline CDR1 reads KGHSH; CDR2 reads LQKENI. With 2 bases removed from V and 5 bases from J, the gap between germline ends came to 12 bases. On the day of bone marrow donation, the related graft donor provided peripheral blood. This chain uses TRBV18 with TRBJ1-1; the D gene is possibly TRBD1 (6 bases). The specimen was PBMCs. The source of this sequence is a girl between 5 and 17 years old in good health, CMV-negative, and a related stem cell transplant donor. CDR3 amino acids: CASSPEQGWTEAFF. CDR3 nucleotide sequence: TGTGCCAGCTCACCAGAGCAGGGGTGGACTGAAGCTTTCTTT.